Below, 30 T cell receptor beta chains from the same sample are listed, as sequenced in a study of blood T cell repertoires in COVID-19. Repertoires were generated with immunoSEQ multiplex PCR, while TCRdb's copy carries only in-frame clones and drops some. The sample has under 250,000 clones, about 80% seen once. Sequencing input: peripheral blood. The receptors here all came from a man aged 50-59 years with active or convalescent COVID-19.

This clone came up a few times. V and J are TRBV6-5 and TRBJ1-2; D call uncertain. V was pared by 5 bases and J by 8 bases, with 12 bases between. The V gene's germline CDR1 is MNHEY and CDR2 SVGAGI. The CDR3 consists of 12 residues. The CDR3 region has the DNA TGTGCCAGCAGTAGTCCGCTGGGCGGCTACACCTTC. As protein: CASSSPLGGYTF.

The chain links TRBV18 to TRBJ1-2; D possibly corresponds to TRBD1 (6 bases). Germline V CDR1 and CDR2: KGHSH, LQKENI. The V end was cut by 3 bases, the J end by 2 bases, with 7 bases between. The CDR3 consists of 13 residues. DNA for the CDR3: TGTGCCAGCTCACCGGACAGCAACTATGGCTACACCTTC. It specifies CASSPDSNYGYTF.

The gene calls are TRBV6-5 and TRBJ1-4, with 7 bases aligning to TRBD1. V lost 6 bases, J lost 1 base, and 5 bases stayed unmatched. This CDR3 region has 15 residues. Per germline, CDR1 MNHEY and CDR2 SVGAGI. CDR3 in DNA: TGTGCCAGCAGGAGGGACAGACAAACTAATGAAAAACTGTTTTTT. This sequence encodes CASRRDRQTNEKLFF.

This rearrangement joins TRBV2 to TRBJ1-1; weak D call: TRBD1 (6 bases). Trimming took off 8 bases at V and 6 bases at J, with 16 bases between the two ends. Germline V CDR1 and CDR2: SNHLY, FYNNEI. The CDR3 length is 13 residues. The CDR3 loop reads CASSPYRVAEAFF. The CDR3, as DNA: TGTGCCAGCTCCCCATACAGGGTCGCTGAAGCTTTCTTT. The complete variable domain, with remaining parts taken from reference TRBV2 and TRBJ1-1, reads EPEVTQTPSHQVTQMGQEVILRCVPISNHLYFYWYRQILGQKVEFLVSFYNNEISEKSEIFDDQFSVERPDGSNFTLKIRSTKLEDSAMYFCASSPYRVAEAFFGQGTRLTVV.

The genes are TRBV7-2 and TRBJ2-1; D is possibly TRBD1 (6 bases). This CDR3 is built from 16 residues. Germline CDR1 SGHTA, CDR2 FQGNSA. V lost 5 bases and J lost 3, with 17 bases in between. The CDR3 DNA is TGTGCCAGCAGCAAACAGGACAGAGGGGTCTACAATGAGCAGTTCTTC. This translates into CASSKQDRGVYNEQFF. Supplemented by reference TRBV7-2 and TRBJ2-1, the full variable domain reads GAGVSQSPSNKVTEKGKDVELRCDPISGHTALYWYRQSLGQGLEFLIYFQGNSAPDKSGLPSDRFSAERTGGSVSTLTIQRTQQEDSAVYLCASSKQDRGVYNEQFFGPGTRLTVL.

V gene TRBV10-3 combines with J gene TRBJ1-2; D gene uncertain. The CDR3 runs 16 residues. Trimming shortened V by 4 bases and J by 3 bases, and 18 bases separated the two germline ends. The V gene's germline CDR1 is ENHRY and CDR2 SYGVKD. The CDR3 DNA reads TGTGCCATCAGTGCGTGGGGAGACAAAACTGACTATGGCTACACCTTC. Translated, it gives CAISAWGDKTDYGYTF.

The CDR3 region has the DNA TGTGCCAGCACCCAGGGGGTGACCGTGACTCAGCCCCAGCATTTT. Its protein product is CASTQGVTVTQPQHF. V is TRBV6-5 and J is TRBJ1-5; 7 nucleotides align to TRBD1. The CDR3 is made up of 15 amino acids. V was pared by 7 bases and J by 6 bases, with 12 bases of the junction left unmatched. Germline loops: CDR1 MNHEY, CDR2 SVGAGI.

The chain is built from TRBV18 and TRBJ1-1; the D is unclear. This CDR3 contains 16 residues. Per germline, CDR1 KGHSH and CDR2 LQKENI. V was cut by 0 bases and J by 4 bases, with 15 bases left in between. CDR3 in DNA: TGTGCCAGCTCACCACCGGGAGGTCCAACGGGCACTGAAGCTTTCTTT. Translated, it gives CASSPPGGPTGTEAFF.

CDR3 sequence reads: CASSQLDRAETQYF. CDR3 coding DNA: TGTGCCAGCAGCCAACTCGACAGGGCTGAGACCCAGTACTTC. The chain is built from TRBV3-1 (or the pseudogene TRBV3-2) and TRBJ2-5, with 7 bases aligning to TRBD1. The CDR3 extends over 14 amino acids. Trimming took 2 bases from V and 5 from J; bases not matched to a gene: 5. Germline-derived CDR1 and CDR2 are LGHDT and YNNKEL (reference sequence).

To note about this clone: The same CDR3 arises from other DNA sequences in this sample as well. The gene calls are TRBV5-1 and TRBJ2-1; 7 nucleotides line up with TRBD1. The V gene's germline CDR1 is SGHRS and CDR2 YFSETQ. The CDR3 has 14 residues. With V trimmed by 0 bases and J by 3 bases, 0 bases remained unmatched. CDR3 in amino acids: CASSLGQGYNEQFF. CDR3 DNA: TGCGCCAGCAGCTTGGGACAGGGCTACAATGAGCAGTTCTTC.

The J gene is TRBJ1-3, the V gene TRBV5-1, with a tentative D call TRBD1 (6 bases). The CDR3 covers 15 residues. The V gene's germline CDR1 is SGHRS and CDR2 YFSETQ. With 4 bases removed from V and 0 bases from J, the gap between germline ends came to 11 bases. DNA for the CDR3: TGCGCCAGCAGCGACGGACAGAACTCTGGAAACACCATATATTTT. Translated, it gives CASSDGQNSGNTIYF. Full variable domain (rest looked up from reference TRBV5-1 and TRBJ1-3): KAGVTQTPRYLIKTRGQQVTLSCSPISGHRSVSWYQQTPGQGLQFLFEYFSETQRNKGNFPGRFSGRQFSNSRSEMNVSTLELGDSALYLCASSDGQNSGNTIYFGEGSWLTVV.

DNA of the CDR3: TGCGCCAGCAGCTCCCAGGGAAGTGGCAGGACTGAAGCTTTCTTT. It is translated as CASSSQGSGRTEAFF. This rearrangement joins TRBV5-1 to TRBJ1-1, with D possibly being TRBD1 (5 bases). The V end lost 3 bases, the J end lost 5 bases, and 17 bases lay between the germline ends. Germline CDR1 is SGHRS and CDR2 is YFSETQ. This CDR3 contains 15 residues. Supplemented by reference TRBV5-1 and TRBJ1-1, the full variable domain reads KAGVTQTPRYLIKTRGQQVTLSCSPISGHRSVSWYQQTPGQGLQFLFEYFSETQRNKGNFPGRFSGRQFSNSRSEMNVSTLELGDSALYLCASSSQGSGRTEAFFGQGTRLTVV.

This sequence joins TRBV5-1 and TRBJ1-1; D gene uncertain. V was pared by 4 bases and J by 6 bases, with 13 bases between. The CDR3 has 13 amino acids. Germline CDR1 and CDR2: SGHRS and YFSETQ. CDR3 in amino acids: CASSPLGRAEAFF. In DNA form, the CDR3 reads TGCGCCAGCAGCCCCCTGGGCCGCGCTGAAGCTTTCTTT.

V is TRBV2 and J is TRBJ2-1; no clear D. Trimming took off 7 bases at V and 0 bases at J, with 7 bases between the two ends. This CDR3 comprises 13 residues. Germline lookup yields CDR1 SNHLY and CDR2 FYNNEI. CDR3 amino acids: CASTASSYNEQFF. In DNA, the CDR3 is TGTGCCAGCACCGCTAGCTCCTACAATGAGCAGTTCTTC.

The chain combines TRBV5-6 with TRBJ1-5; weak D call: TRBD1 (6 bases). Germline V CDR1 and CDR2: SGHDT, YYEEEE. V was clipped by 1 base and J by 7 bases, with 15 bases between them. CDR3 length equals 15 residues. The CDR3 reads CASSLWNRVSQPQHF. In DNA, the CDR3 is TGTGCCAGCAGCTTGTGGAACAGGGTAAGCCAGCCCCAGCATTTT.

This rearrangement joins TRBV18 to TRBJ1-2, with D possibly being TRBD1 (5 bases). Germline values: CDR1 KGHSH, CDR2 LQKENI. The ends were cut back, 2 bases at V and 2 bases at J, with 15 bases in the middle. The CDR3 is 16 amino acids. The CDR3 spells CASSPLSQGENYGYTF. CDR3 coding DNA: TGTGCCAGCTCACCATTGAGCCAGGGCGAGAACTATGGCTACACCTTC.

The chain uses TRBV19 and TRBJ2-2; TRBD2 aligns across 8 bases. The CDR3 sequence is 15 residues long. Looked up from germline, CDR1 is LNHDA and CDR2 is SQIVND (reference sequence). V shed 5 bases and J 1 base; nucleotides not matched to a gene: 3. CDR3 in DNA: TGTGCCAGTAGTCGGGGGGGTCAGAACACCGGGGAGCTGTTTTTT. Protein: CASSRGGQNTGELFF.

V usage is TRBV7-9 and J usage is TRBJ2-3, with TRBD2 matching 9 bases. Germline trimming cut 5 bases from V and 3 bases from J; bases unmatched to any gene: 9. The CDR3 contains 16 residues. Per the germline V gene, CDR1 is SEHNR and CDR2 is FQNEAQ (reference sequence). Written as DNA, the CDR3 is TGTGCCAGCAGCCAGGACTTGCGGGGGGGTACAGATACGCAGTATTTT. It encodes CASSQDLRGGTDTQYF.

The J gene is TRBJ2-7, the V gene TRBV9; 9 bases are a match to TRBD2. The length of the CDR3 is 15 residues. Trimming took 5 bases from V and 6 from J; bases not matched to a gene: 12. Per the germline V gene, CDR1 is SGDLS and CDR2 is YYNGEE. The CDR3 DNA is TGTGCCAGCAGTACCGGCGGCGGGGGGGACGGCGAGCAGTACTTC. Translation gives CASSTGGGGDGEQYF.

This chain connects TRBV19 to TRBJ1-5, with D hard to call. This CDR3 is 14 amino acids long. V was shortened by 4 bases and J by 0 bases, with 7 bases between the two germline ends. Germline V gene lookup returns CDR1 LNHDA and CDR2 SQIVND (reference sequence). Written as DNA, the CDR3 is TGTGCCAGTAGTAGGCCAGTTAGCAATCAGCCCCAGCATTTT. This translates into CASSRPVSNQPQHF.

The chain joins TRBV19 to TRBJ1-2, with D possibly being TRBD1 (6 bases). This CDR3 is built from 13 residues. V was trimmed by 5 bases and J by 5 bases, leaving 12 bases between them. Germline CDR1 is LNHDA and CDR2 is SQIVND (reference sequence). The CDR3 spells CASSLGARYGYTF. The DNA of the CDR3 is TGTGCCAGTAGTCTGGGGGCGAGGTATGGCTACACCTTC.

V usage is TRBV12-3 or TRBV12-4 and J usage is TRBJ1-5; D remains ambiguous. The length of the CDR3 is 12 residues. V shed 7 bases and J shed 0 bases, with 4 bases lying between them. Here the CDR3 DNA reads TGTGCCAGCACCTTTAGCAATCAGCCCCAGCATTTT. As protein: CASTFSNQPQHF.

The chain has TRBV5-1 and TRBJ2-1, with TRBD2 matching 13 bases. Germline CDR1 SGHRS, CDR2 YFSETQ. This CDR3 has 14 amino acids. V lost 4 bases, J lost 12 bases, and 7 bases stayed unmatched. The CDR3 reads CASSPTSGGMPQFF. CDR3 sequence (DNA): TGCGCCAGCAGCCCGACTAGCGGGGGGATGCCGCAGTTCTTC.

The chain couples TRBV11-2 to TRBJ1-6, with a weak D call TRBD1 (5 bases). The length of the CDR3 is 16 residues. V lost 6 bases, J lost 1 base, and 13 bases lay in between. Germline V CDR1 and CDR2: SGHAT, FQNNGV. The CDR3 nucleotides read TGTGCCAGCAGATCGGGGGGGGGTTCCTATAATTCACCCCTCCACTTT. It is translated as CASRSGGGSYNSPLHF.

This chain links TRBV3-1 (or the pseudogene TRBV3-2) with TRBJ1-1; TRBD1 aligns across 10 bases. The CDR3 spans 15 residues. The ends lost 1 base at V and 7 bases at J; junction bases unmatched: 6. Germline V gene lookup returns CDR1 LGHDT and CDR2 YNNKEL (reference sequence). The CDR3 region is CASSQGQGAYGEAFF. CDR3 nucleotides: TGTGCCAGCAGCCAAGGACAGGGGGCCTATGGTGAAGCTTTCTTT.

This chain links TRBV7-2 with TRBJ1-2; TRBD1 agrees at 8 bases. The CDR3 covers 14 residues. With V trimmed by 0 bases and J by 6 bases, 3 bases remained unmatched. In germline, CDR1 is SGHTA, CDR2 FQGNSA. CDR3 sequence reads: CASSLAQGADGYTF. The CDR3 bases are TGTGCCAGCAGCTTAGCGCAGGGGGCAGATGGCTACACCTTC.

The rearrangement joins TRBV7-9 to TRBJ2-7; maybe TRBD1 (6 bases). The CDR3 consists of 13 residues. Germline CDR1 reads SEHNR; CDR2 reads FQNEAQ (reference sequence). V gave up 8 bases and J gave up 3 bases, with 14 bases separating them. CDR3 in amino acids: CASGLQGFYEQYF. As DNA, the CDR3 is TGTGCCAGCGGCCTACAGGGTTTCTACGAGCAGTACTTC.

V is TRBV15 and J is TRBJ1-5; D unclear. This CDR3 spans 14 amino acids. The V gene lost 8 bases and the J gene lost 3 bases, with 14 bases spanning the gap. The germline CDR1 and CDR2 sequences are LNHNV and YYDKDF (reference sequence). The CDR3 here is CATRRGEYNQPQHF. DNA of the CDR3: TGTGCCACCCGGCGCGGTGAGTACAATCAGCCCCAGCATTTT. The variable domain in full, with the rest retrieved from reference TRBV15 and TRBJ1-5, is DAMVIQNPRYQVTQFGKPVTLSCSQTLNHNVMYWYQQKSSQAPKLLFHYYDKDFNNEADTPDNFQSRRPNTSFCFLDIRSPGLGDTAMYLCATRRGEYNQPQHFGDGTRLSIL.

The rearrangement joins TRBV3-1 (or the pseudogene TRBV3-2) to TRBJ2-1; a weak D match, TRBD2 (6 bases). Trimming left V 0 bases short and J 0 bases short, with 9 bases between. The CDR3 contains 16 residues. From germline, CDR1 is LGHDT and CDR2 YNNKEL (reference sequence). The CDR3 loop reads CASSQDGGSSYNEQFF. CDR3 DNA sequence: TGTGCCAGCAGCCAAGATGGGGGGAGCTCCTACAATGAGCAGTTCTTC.

CDR3 coding DNA: TGCGCCAGCAGCCCCGGACTAGCGGGGGACGAGCAGTACTTC. Translation gives CASSPGLAGDEQYF. This chain uses TRBV5-1 with TRBJ2-7; 13 nucleotides align to TRBD2. The germline gives CDR1 SGHRS, CDR2 YFSETQ. The CDR3 has 14 amino acids. The trim removed 4 bases at V and 5 bases at J, leaving 3 bases unmatched.